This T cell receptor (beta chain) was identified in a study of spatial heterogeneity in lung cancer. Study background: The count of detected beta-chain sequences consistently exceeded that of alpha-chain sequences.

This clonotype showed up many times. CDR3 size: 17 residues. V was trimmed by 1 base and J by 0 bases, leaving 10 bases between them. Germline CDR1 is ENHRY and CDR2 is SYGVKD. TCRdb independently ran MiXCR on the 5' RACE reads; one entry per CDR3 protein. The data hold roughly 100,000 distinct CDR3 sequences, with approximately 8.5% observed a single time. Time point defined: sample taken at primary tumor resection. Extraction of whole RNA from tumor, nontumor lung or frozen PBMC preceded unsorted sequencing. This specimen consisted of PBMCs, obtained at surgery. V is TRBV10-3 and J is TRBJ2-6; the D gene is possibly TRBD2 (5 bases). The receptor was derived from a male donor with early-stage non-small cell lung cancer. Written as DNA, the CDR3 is TGTGCCATCAGTGAGTTGGGAACTAGCTCTGGGGCCAACGTCCTGACTTTC. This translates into CAISELGTSSGANVLTF.